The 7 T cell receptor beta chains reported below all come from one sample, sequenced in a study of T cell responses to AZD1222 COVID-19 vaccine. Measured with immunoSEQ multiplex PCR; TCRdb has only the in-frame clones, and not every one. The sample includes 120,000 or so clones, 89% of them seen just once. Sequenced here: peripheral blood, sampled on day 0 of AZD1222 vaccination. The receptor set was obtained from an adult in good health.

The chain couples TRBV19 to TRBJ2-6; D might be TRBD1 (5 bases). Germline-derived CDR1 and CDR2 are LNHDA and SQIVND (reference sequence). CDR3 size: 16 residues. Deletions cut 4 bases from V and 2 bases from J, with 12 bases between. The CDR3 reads CASSNQGRAGANVLTF. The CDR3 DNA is TGTGCCAGTAGTAATCAGGGTAGGGCTGGGGCCAACGTCCTGACTTTC.

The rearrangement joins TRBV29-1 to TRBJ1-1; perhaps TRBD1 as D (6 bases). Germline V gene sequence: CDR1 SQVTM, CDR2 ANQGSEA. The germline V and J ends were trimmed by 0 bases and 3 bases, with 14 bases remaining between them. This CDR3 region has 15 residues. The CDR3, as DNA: TGCAGCGTTGAAGACGGTTTAAACAGGGACACTGAAGCTTTCTTT. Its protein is CSVEDGLNRDTEAFF.

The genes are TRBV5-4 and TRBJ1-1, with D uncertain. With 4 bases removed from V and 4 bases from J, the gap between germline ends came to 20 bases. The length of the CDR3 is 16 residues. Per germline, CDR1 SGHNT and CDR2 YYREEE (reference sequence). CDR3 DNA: TGTGCCAGCAGCCCCAGAGGATCCGCCAACAGCACTGAAGCTTTCTTT. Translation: CASSPRGSANSTEAFF.

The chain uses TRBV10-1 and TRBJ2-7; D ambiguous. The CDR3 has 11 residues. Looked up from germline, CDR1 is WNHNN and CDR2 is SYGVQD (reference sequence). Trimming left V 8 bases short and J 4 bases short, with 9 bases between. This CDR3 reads CASGIGYEQYF. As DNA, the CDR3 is TGCGCCAGCGGTATCGGGTACGAGCAGTACTTC.

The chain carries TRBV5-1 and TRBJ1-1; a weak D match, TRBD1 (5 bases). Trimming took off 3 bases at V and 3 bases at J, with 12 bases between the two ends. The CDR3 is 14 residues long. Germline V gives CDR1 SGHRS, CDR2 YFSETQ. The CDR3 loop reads CASSSGGAYTEAFF. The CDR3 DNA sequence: TGCGCCAGCAGCTCGGGTGGGGCCTACACTGAAGCTTTCTTT.

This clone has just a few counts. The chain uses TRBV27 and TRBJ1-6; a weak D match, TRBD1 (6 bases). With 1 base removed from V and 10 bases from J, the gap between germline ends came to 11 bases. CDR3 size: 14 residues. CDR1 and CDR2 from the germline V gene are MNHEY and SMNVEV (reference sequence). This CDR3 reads CASSLWGRESPLHF. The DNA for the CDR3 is TGTGCCAGCAGTTTATGGGGGCGGGAGTCACCCCTCCACTTT.

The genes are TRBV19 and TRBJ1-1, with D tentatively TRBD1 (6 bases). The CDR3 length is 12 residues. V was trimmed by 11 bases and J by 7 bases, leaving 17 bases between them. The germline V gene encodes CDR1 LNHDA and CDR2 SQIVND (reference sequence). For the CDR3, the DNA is TGTGCCTCTGGATGGGGGCTGGGTGAAGCTTTCTTT. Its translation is CASGWGLGEAFF.